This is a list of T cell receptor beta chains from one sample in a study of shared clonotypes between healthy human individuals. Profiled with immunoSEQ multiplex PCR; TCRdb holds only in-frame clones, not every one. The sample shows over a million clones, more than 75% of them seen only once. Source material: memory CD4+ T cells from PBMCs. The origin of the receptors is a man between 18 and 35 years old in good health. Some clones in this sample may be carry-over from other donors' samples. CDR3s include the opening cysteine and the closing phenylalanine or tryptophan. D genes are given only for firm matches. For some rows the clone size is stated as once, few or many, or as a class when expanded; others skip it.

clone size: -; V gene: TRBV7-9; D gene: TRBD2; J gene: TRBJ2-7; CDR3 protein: CASSLRREEDEQYF; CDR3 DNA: TGTGCCAGCAGCTTACGGCGGGAGGAGGACGAGCAGTACTTC
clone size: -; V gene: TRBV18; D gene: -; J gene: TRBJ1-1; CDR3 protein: CASSPNRDMNTEAFF; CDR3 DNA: TGTGCCAGCTCACCCAACAGGGACATGAACACTGAAGCTTTCTTT
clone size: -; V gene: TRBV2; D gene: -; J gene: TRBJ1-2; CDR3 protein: CASSGRRESRGYTF; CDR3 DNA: TGTGCCAGCAGCGGACGCAGGGAGTCGCGCGGCTACACCTTC
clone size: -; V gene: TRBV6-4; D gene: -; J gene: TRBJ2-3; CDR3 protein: CASREDTYTDTQYF; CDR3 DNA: TGTGCCAGCAGAGAAGACACCTACACAGATACGCAGTATTTT
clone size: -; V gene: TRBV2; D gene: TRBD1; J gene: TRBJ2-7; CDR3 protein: CASSERLGTGEQYF; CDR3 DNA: TGTGCCAGCAGTGAACGGTTGGGGACAGGGGAGCAGTACTTC
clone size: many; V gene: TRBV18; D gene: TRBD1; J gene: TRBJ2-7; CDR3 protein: CASSASLGTGVHEQYF; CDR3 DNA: TGTGCCAGCTCGGCGTCCCTCGGGACAGGGGTTCACGAGCAGTACTTC
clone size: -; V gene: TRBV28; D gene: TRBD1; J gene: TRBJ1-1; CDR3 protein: CASSSGQGGNTEAFF; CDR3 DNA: TGTGCCAGCAGTTCGGGACAGGGGGGGAACACTGAAGCTTTCTTT
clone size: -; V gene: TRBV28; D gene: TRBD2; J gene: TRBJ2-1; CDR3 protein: CATCGLSYSGRGVCEQFF; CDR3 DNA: TGTGCCACCTGTGGTCTGAGTTATAGCGGGAGGGGTGTCTGTGAGCAGTTCTTC
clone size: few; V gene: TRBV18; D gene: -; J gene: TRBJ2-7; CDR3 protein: CASSPLRFSSLSYEQYF; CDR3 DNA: TGTGCCAGCTCACCACTTCGGTTCTCCTCTCTCTCCTACGAGCAGTACTTC
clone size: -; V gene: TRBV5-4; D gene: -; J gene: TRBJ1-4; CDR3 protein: CASSALGGGEKLFF; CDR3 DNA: TGTGCCAGCAGCGCACTCGGCGGGGGGGAAAAACTGTTTTTT
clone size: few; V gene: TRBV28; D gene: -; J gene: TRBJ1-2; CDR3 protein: CASSDHYGYTF; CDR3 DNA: TGTGCCAGCAGCGATCACTATGGCTACACCTTC
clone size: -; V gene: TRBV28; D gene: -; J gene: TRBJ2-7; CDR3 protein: CASSSGAPRHEQYF; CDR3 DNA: TGTGCCAGCAGCTCAGGCGCCCCCCGGCACGAGCAGTACTTC
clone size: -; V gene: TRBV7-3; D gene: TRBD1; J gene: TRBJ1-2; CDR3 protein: CASSFGTGVIGGYTF; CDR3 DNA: TGTGCCAGCAGCTTTGGGACAGGGGTAATTGGTGGCTACACCTTC
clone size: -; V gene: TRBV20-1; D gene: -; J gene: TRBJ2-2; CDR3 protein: CSAPGRGELFF; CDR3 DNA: TGCAGTGCTCCAGGAAGGGGGGAGCTGTTTTTT
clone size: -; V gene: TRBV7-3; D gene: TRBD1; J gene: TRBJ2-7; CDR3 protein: CASSGYRGYEQYF; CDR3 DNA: TGTGCCAGCAGCGGATACAGGGGGTACGAGCAGTACTTC